These T cell receptor beta chains were read from a single sample in a study of T cell responses to AZD1222 COVID-19 vaccine. Only in-frame clones appear in the TCRdb table, and some are missing; sequencing was by immunoSEQ multiplex PCR. This sample has about 140,000 clones, with around 88% found just once. Sequences were derived from peripheral blood, sampled on day 0 of AZD1222 vaccination. All receptors come from an adult in good health. Both conserved end residues are part of each CDR3. Each record gives: J gene, D gene, V gene, clone size, CDR3 protein, CDR3 DNA. The D gene is left open where the match is weak. Clone sizes are given selectively: once, few, many, or a class where the clone is expanded.

>TRBJ1-2|.|TRBV3-1/TRBV3-2|.
CASSQDQSIWGYTF
TGTGCCAGCAGCCAAGATCAGTCTATCTGGGGCTACACCTTC
>TRBJ1-4|.|TRBV29-1|.
CSVAGGTNEKLFF
TGCAGCGTTGCTGGGGGCACTAATGAAAAACTGTTTTTT
>TRBJ2-1|TRBD2|TRBV2|.
CASSETSGRNEQFF
TGTGCCAGCAGTGAAACTAGCGGGAGAAATGAGCAGTTCTTC
>TRBJ2-5|TRBD2|TRBV6-5|.
CASRTGLAGGETQYF
TGTGCCAGCAGAACCGGACTAGCGGGAGGGGAGACCCAGTACTTC
>TRBJ2-5|.|TRBV2|.
CASSFPSETQYF
TGTGCCAGCAGTTTCCCGTCGGAGACCCAGTACTTC
>TRBJ1-1|.|TRBV28|.
CASSRPGGMNTEAFF
TGTGCCAGCAGTCGACCCGGTGGTATGAACACTGAAGCTTTCTTT
>TRBJ2-3|.|TRBV24-1|.
CATSDLVGDGGSTDTQYF
TGTGCCACCAGTGATTTGGTAGGGGACGGTGGTAGCACAGATACGCAGTATTTT
>TRBJ1-1|TRBD1|TRBV28|.
CASVRDRFFPEAFF
TGTGCCAGCGTGAGGGACAGGTTTTTCCCTGAAGCTTTCTTT
>TRBJ1-1|.|TRBV5-5|.
CASSHMGGWNTEAFF
TGTGCCAGCAGCCACATGGGAGGGTGGAACACTGAAGCTTTCTTT
>TRBJ1-1|.|TRBV6-5|.
CASIPVGGFGGAFF
TGTGCCAGCATCCCCGTGGGGGGCTTTGGCGGAGCTTTCTTT
>TRBJ1-1|.|TRBV23-1|.
CASSLRESEAFF
TGCGCCAGCAGTCTCAGGGAGAGTGAAGCTTTCTTT
>TRBJ2-3|.|TRBV9|.
CASNPRGAALSTQYF
TGTGCCAGCAATCCCAGGGGAGCAGCCCTATCTACGCAGTATTTT
>TRBJ2-5|.|TRBV5-1|.
CASSLAIEETQYF
TGCGCCAGCAGCTTGGCAATTGAAGAGACCCAGTACTTC
>TRBJ2-5|TRBD2|TRBV30|.
CAWKGTSGTETQYF
TGTGCCTGGAAGGGGACTAGCGGAACAGAGACCCAGTACTTC
>TRBJ2-1|TRBD2|TRBV5-1|.
CASSVLAGGVEQFF
TGCGCCAGCAGCGTACTAGCGGGAGGGGTTGAGCAGTTCTTC
>TRBJ2-1|.|TRBV7-2|.
CASSAGWGYNEQFF
TGTGCCAGCAGCGCCGGATGGGGGTACAATGAGCAGTTCTTC
>TRBJ1-1|.|TRBV30|.
CAWSKGIWLEAFF
TGTGCCTGGAGTAAAGGGATTTGGCTAGAAGCTTTCTTT
>TRBJ2-6|.|TRBV4-2|.
CASSQHSRSGANVLTF
TGTGCCAGCAGCCAGCACAGTCGCTCTGGGGCCAACGTCCTGACTTTC
>TRBJ2-3|.|TRBV4-3|.
CASSQEGTADSTDTQYF
TGCGCCAGCAGCCAAGAGGGTACAGCGGATAGCACAGATACGCAGTATTTT
>TRBJ2-7|TRBD2|TRBV27|.
CASGGVTYEQYF
TGTGCCAGCGGGGGGGTTACCTACGAGCAGTACTTC
>TRBJ1-1|.|TRBV28|.
CASTLGIRATEAFF
TGTGCCAGCACACTGGGGATACGGGCCACTGAAGCTTTCTTT
>TRBJ1-6|.|TRBV19|.
CASNDPSGLRLYF
TGTGCCAGTAATGACCCCTCCGGGCTCCGTTTGTACTTT
>TRBJ1-2|.|TRBV5-4|.
CASSASLQGTGYTF
TGTGCCAGCAGCGCCTCCCTACAGGGAACGGGCTACACCTTC
>TRBJ1-2|.|TRBV24-1|.
CATSDRGRAATF
TGTGCCACCAGTGATCGGGGACGGGCTGCGACCTTC
>TRBJ1-1|TRBD1|TRBV30|.
CAWSGQANTEAFF
TGTGCCTGGAGCGGACAGGCGAACACTGAAGCTTTCTTT
>TRBJ2-5|.|TRBV12-5|.
CASGLGQGETQYF
TGTGCTAGTGGTTTAGGGCAGGGAGAGACCCAGTACTTC
>TRBJ2-1|TRBD1|TRBV28|once
CASSTDRVTNEQFF
TGTGCCAGCAGTACGGACAGGGTGACCAATGAGCAGTTCTTC
>TRBJ1-5|.|TRBV7-2|.
CASSFPSPGNQPQHF
TGTGCCAGCAGCTTTCCCAGTCCAGGGAATCAGCCCCAGCATTTT